Each of the 26 T cell receptor beta chains below was sequenced from the same sample in a study of blood T cell repertoires in COVID-19. Only in-frame clones appear in the TCRdb table, and some are missing; sequencing was by immunoSEQ multiplex PCR. The data contain about 200,000 clones, roughly 84% of them singletons. The specimen was peripheral blood. These receptors all come from a man between 50 and 59 years old with COVID-19, enrolled during active disease.

As to this clone: Additional DNA sequences in this sample encode the identical CDR3. The V gene is TRBV6-5, the J gene TRBJ2-1; 11 bases agree with TRBD1. V shed 0 bases, J shed 7 bases, and the junction held 2 bases outside the gene matches. CDR1 and CDR2 (germline): MNHEY, SVGAGI. This CDR3 has 15 residues. CDR3 nucleotide sequence: TGTGCCAGCAGTTACTCCGGGACAGGGGGAAATGAGCAGTTCTTC. This gives the protein CASSYSGTGGNEQFF.

This clone was recorded a few times. The J gene is TRBJ2-7, the V gene TRBV4-1, with 10 bases lining up with TRBD1. CDR3 length: 14 amino acids. Germline CDR1 is MGHRA and CDR2 is YSYEKL. Trimming cost V 2 bases and J 4 bases; bases outside gene matches: 2. CDR3 loop: CASSQPGQGYEQYF. CDR3 bases: TGCGCCAGCAGCCAACCGGGACAGGGGTACGAGCAGTACTTC.

The chain joins TRBV28 to TRBJ2-7, with TRBD1 identical over 9 bases. The CDR3 contains 15 residues. The germline gives CDR1 MDHEN, CDR2 SYDVKM. Trimming took 6 bases from V and 7 from J; bases not matched to a gene: 13. The CDR3 loop reads CASRTEGDRVFEQYF. The CDR3 nucleotides are TGTGCCAGCAGAACGGAAGGGGACAGGGTGTTTGAGCAGTACTTC.

The chain uses TRBV5-8 and TRBJ2-2; D may be TRBD2 (6 bases). CDR3 length: 17 amino acids. Between the trimmed V and J ends, which lost 1 base and 3 bases, there was a span of 16 bases. CDR1 is SGHTS, CDR2 YDEGEE, per germline. CDR3 loop: CASSLRVGGSYTGELFF. The CDR3 DNA sequence: TGTGCCAGCAGCTTGAGGGTCGGGGGATCTTACACCGGGGAGCTGTTTTTT.

This clone was found once. The chain joins TRBV27 to TRBJ1-6, with a tentative D call TRBD1 (6 bases). In germline, CDR1 is MNHEY, CDR2 SMNVEV (reference sequence). The V gene lost 2 bases and the J gene lost 7 bases, with 15 bases spanning the gap. The length of the CDR3 is 16 residues. The CDR3 nucleotides are TGTGCCAGCAGTTTAATCTTTGGACAGCCCAATTCACCCCTCCACTTT. Residues: CASSLIFGQPNSPLHF.

The V gene is TRBV7-6, the J gene TRBJ1-4; 9 nucleotides line up with TRBD1. The CDR3 totals 18 residues. Per germline, CDR1 SGHVS and CDR2 FNYEAQ. V trimming: 5 bases; J trimming: 0 bases; junction bases outside the gene matches: 10. The CDR3: CASSGPGQGATTNEKLFF. The CDR3, as DNA: TGTGCCAGCAGCGGACCGGGACAGGGAGCGACAACTAATGAAAAACTGTTTTTT.

V is TRBV28 and J is TRBJ2-2, with 7 bases matching TRBD1. With V trimmed by 2 bases and J by 10 bases, 10 bases remained unmatched. The CDR3 extends over 15 amino acids. CDR1 MDHEN and CDR2 SYDVKM come from the germline V gene. CDR3 nucleotide sequence: TGTGCCAGCAGTTTAACTGGGACAGTGGTAGCGGAGCTGTTTTTT. Residues: CASSLTGTVVAELFF.

This chain uses TRBV9 with TRBJ2-3; weak D call: TRBD2 (5 bases). Trimming left V 4 bases short and J 2 bases short, with 11 bases between. The CDR3 has 14 residues. From germline, CDR1 is SGDLS and CDR2 YYNGEE. In DNA form, the CDR3 reads TGTGCCAGCAGCCAGAGCGGTAACACAGATACGCAGTATTTT. The encoded protein is CASSQSGNTDTQYF.

V is TRBV27 and J is TRBJ1-1; D may be TRBD1 (6 bases). Trimming pared 4 bases from V and 3 bases from J, leaving 12 bases between. This CDR3 has 14 amino acids. Germline CDR1 is MNHEY and CDR2 is SMNVEV (reference sequence). The CDR3 spells CASSSPGQHTEAFF. DNA for the CDR3: TGTGCCAGCAGTTCCCCCGGACAGCACACTGAAGCTTTCTTT.

The chain couples TRBV30 to TRBJ1-1, with D unresolved. CDR3 length: 10 residues. V was clipped by 3 bases and J by 8 bases, with 7 bases between them. From germline, CDR1 is GTSNPN and CDR2 SVGIG (reference sequence). CDR3 DNA: TGTGCCTGGAGACAATCAGAAGCTTTCTTT. The encoded protein is CAWRQSEAFF.

V usage is TRBV3-1 (or the pseudogene TRBV3-2) and J usage is TRBJ1-2; D uncertain. Germline lookup yields CDR1 LGHDT and CDR2 YNNKEL (reference sequence). CDR3 length: 14 residues. The V end was cut by 0 bases, the J end by 4 bases, with 9 bases between. The CDR3 region has the DNA TGTGCCAGCAGCCAAGATTCCGGGATCTATGGCTACACCTTC. It translates to CASSQDSGIYGYTF.

This clone was recorded only once. The rearrangement uses TRBV7-2 and TRBJ1-4; perhaps TRBD1 as D (6 bases). V lost 1 base to trimming and J lost 3 bases, with 12 bases between them. CDR1 SGHTA and CDR2 FQGNSA come from the germline V gene. CDR3 length: 16 amino acids. CDR3 protein: CASSLVSGQSNEKLFF. Written as DNA, the CDR3 is TGTGCCAGCAGCTTAGTTTCCGGACAGTCTAATGAAAAACTGTTTTTT.

The V gene is TRBV5-1, the J gene TRBJ2-2; 8 nucleotides match TRBD1. The ends lost 7 bases at V and 5 bases at J; junction bases unmatched: 7. Germline V lookup: CDR1 SGHRS, CDR2 YFSETQ. The CDR3 runs 14 residues. DNA for the CDR3: TGCGCCAGCCAGGGGACAGGTGTTACCGGGGAGCTGTTTTTT. It encodes CASQGTGVTGELFF.

V is TRBV11-2 and J is TRBJ1-1, with 8 bases matching TRBD1. V shed 5 bases and J 0 bases; nucleotides not matched to a gene: 11. This CDR3 has 17 amino acids. Germline V gives CDR1 SGHAT, CDR2 FQNNGV. The CDR3 reads CASSPEGQDIMNTEAFF. Written as DNA, the CDR3 is TGTGCCAGCAGCCCAGAGGGACAGGACATCATGAACACTGAAGCTTTCTTT.

This chain uses TRBV10-2 with TRBJ2-3; 9 nucleotides agree with TRBD2. The CDR3 runs to 13 residues. Germline V CDR1 and CDR2: WSHSY, SAAADI. Germline trimming cut 9 bases from V and 7 bases from J; bases unmatched to any gene: 8. CDR3 residues: CASSGTSLNTQYF. The CDR3 coding sequence is TGCGCCAGTTCCGGGACTAGCCTGAATACGCAGTATTTT.

The J gene is TRBJ1-5, the V gene TRBV29-1; 9 bases are a match to TRBD1. The CDR3 is 14 amino acids. CDR1 and CDR2 from the germline V gene are SQVTM and ANQGSEA. With 7 bases clipped from V and 6 bases from J, the junction kept 10 bases outside the gene matches. The CDR3 nucleotides are TGCAGCGCCGGAGATACAGGGGGCGGTCAGCCCCAGCATTTT. The encoded protein is CSAGDTGGGQPQHF.

The rearrangement links TRBV3-1 (or the pseudogene TRBV3-2) to TRBJ2-1; 9 bases are a match to TRBD2. This CDR3 spans 17 amino acids. With V trimmed by 3 bases and J by 8 bases, 14 bases remained unmatched. Germline values: CDR1 LGHDT, CDR2 YNNKEL (reference sequence). The CDR3 protein is CASSHGSGGWAKDEQFF. CDR3 DNA: TGTGCCAGCAGCCATGGTAGCGGGGGCTGGGCGAAGGATGAGCAGTTCTTC.

The rearrangement joins TRBV5-1 to TRBJ2-5; the D is unclear. The germline gives CDR1 SGHRS, CDR2 YFSETQ. The CDR3 sequence is 13 residues long. V was cut by 0 bases and J by 1 base, with 4 bases left in between. CDR3: CASSLASQETQYF. CDR3 bases: TGCGCCAGCAGCTTGGCTAGCCAAGAGACCCAGTACTTC.

This sequence joins TRBV6-5 and TRBJ2-1, with 11 bases fitting TRBD2. This CDR3 comprises 14 residues. With V trimmed by 4 bases and J by 6 bases, 2 bases remained unmatched. Germline V gene lookup returns CDR1 MNHEY and CDR2 SVGAGI. CDR3 bases: TGTGCCAGCAGTTCCGGGACTAGCGGCAATGAGCAGTTCTTC. Translated, it gives CASSSGTSGNEQFF.

The chain joins TRBV27 to TRBJ1-4; D is undetermined. The germline V gene encodes CDR1 MNHEY and CDR2 SMNVEV (reference sequence). With 2 bases removed from V and 1 base from J, the gap between germline ends came to 8 bases. The CDR3 sequence is 15 residues long. The CDR3 here is CASSLTGRTNEKLFF. Written as DNA, the CDR3 is TGTGCCAGCAGTTTAACGGGGAGAACTAATGAAAAACTGTTTTTT.

This clone appeared a single time. The chain is built from TRBV6-5 and TRBJ1-2; D gene ambiguous. V lost 7 bases and J lost 4, with 13 bases in between. The CDR3 length is 13 residues. The germline V gene encodes CDR1 MNHEY and CDR2 SVGAGI. The CDR3 loop is CASKGGLSYGYTF. CDR3 DNA sequence: TGTGCCAGCAAGGGAGGCCTTTCCTATGGCTACACCTTC.

This clone appeared once. The genes are TRBV7-9 and TRBJ2-7, with no clear D. The CDR3 is made up of 11 amino acids. CDR1 is SEHNR, CDR2 FQNEAQ, per germline (reference sequence). V lost 0 bases, J lost 6 bases, and 3 bases lay in between. The CDR3 sequence: CASSLAFEQYF. DNA for the CDR3: TGTGCCAGCAGCTTAGCCTTCGAGCAGTACTTC.

The J gene is TRBJ2-1, the V gene TRBV5-5, with D tentatively TRBD2 (6 bases). The ends were cut back, 1 base at V and 8 bases at J, with 13 bases in the middle. The germline gives CDR1 SGHKS, CDR2 YYEKEE (reference sequence). The CDR3 is 14 residues long. CDR3 in amino acids: CASSLWRDGYEQFF. The CDR3 coding sequence is TGTGCCAGCAGCTTGTGGCGGGATGGGTATGAGCAGTTCTTC.

V and J are TRBV24-1 and TRBJ2-2; TRBD2 matches at 8 bases. This CDR3 comprises 17 residues. The germline V gene has CDR1 KGHDR and CDR2 SFDVKD. V gave up 4 bases and J gave up 1 base; unmatched junction bases: 7. CDR3 loop: CATSESRGGRNTGELFF. For the CDR3, the DNA is TGTGCCACCAGTGAATCCCGGGGGGGGCGGAACACCGGGGAGCTGTTTTTT.

This sequence joins TRBV5-6 and TRBJ2-3, with D tentatively TRBD1 (6 bases). Germline CDR1 SGHDT, CDR2 YYEEEE. The CDR3 has 16 amino acids. V shed 3 bases and J shed 3 bases, with 17 bases lying between them. Here the CDR3 reads CASSYPQGRVTDTQYF. The CDR3 DNA follows: TGTGCCAGCAGCTATCCCCAGGGGCGGGTTACAGATACGCAGTATTTT.

The rearrangement uses TRBV5-1 and TRBJ2-2, with 9 bases identical to TRBD2. V shed 0 bases and J 6 bases; nucleotides not matched to a gene: 9. The CDR3 is 17 amino acids. Germline assignment: CDR1 SGHRS and CDR2 YFSETQ. The CDR3 nucleotides read TGCGCCAGCAGCTTGGCCGCTGGCGGGAGGGCCTCCGGGGAGCTGTTTTTT. This gives the protein CASSLAAGGRASGELFF.